The 13 T cell receptor beta chains below were found in one sample sequenced in a study of T cells expressing NK-cell markers. From its re-call of the 5' RACE reads, TCRdb lists each CDR3 protein once, without DNA. This specimen shows 200,000 to 300,000 distinct CDR3 sequences; the ten leading clones hold under 0.5%. The sample consisted of blood T cells: a sorted CD56 or NKG2C T cell subset, CD4+ or CD8+ T cells, or bulk PBMC T cells (not recorded which). These receptors all stem from a man in his late teens or twenties in good health.

The V gene is TRBV29-1, the J gene TRBJ2-3; TCRdb calls TRBD2, which cannot be checked without DNA. This CDR3 contains 16 residues. The germline CDR1 and CDR2 sequences are SQVTM and ANQGSEA. CDR3 residues: CSAHALTKWSTDTQYF.

The chain uses TRBV20-1 and TRBJ1-5; without DNA, the TCRdb call of TRBD1 cannot be checked. The CDR3 loop spans 14 amino acids. CDR1 and CDR2 from the germline V gene are DFQATT and SNEGSKA (reference sequence). CDR3 loop: CSARGQGANQPQHF.

V usage is TRBV5-1 and J usage is TRBJ2-3; there is no DNA to check the TCRdb D call of TRBD2. The germline V gene encodes CDR1 SGHRS and CDR2 YFSETQ. CDR3 length equals 14 residues. The CDR3 is CASTKRESTDTQYF.

The chain joins TRBV3-1 to TRBJ1-2. The CDR3 consists of 14 residues. The germline V gene has CDR1 LGHDT and CDR2 YNNKEL (reference sequence). CDR3 residues: CASSQDPGVSGYTF. The whole variable domain, remainder taken from reference TRBV3-1 and TRBJ1-2, is DTAVSQTPKYLVTQMGNDKSIKCEQNLGHDTMYWYKQDSKKFLKIMFSYNNKELIINETVPNRFSPKSPDKAHLNLHINSLELGDSAVYFCASSQDPGVSGYTFGSGTRLTVV.

The chain joins TRBV15 to TRBJ2-1; the TRBD2 assignment by TCRdb is unverifiable without DNA. This CDR3 contains 13 residues. CDR1 is LNHNV, CDR2 YYDKDF, per germline (reference sequence). CDR3 sequence: CATSRALEYEQFF.

The genes are TRBV19 and TRBJ1-5; checking the TCRdb D call of TRBD1 is not possible without DNA. CDR1 is LNHDA, CDR2 SQIVND, per germline (reference sequence). The CDR3 length is 15 residues. The CDR3 sequence is CASREQGSFNQPQHF. The whole variable domain, filled in from reference TRBV19 and TRBJ1-5, reads DGGITQSPKYLFRKEGQNVTLSCEQNLNHDAMYWYRQDPGQGLRLIYYSQIVNDFQKGDIAEGYSVSREKKESFPLTVTSAQKNPTAFYLCASREQGSFNQPQHFGDGTRLSIL.

The V and J genes are TRBV20-1 and TRBJ2-1. The CDR3 covers 13 residues. Germline CDR1 DFQATT, CDR2 SNEGSKA (reference sequence). Here the CDR3 reads CSARAGFPNEQFF.

The chain employs TRBV10-3 and TRBJ2-2; TCRdb picks TRBD1, but there is no DNA to check that call. Germline lookup yields CDR1 ENHRY and CDR2 SYGVKD. This CDR3 is 17 amino acids long. The CDR3 sequence: CAISEPAGAGVVGELFF.

This chain connects TRBV20-1 to TRBJ2-5; TCRdb outputs TRBD2, but without DNA this stays unchecked. Germline CDR1 DFQATT, CDR2 SNEGSKA (reference sequence). This CDR3 is built from 15 residues. Here the CDR3 reads CSARPGTSMQETQYF.

The chain is built from TRBV20-1 and TRBJ1-6. This CDR3 is built from 14 residues. Germline assignment: CDR1 DFQATT and CDR2 SNEGSKA (reference sequence). The CDR3: CSARHGTSNSPLHF.

The chain recombines TRBV6-5 with TRBJ2-1; absent DNA, TCRdb's TRBD1 call cannot be checked. This CDR3 comprises 16 residues. The germline V gene encodes CDR1 MNHEY and CDR2 SVGAGI. The CDR3 loop is CASSYVRGPGKNEQFF.

The V call is TRBV29-1, the J call TRBJ2-1; TCRdb gives TRBD2 as the D gene, but with no DNA this cannot be confirmed. Germline-derived CDR1 and CDR2 are SQVTM and ANQGSEA. The CDR3 has 15 residues. The CDR3: CSTSGYSGDYNEQFF.

CDR3 residues: CASRATGTNYGYTF. V usage is TRBV12-3 or TRBV12-4 and J usage is TRBJ1-2; lacking DNA, the TRBD1 call made by TCRdb goes unchecked. The CDR3 has 14 amino acids.